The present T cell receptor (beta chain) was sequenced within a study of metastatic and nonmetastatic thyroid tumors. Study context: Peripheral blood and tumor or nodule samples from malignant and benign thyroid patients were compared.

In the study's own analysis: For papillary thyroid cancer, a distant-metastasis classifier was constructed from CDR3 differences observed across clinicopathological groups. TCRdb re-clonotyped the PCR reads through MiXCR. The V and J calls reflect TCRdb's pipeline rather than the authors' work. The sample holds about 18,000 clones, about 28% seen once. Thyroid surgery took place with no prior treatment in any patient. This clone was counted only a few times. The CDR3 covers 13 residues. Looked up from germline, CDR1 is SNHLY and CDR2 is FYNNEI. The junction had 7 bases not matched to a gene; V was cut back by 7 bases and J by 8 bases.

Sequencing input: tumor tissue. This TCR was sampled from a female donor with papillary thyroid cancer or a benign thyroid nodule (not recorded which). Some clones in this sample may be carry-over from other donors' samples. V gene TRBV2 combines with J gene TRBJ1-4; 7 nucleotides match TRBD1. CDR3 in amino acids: CASNPGGREKLFF. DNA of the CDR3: TGTGCCAGCAACCCAGGGGGACGCGAAAAACTGTTTTTT. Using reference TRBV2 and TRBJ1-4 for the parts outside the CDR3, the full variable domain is EPEVTQTPSHQVTQMGQEVILRCVPISNHLYFYWYRQILGQKVEFLVSFYNNEISEKSEIFDDQFSVERPDGSNFTLKIRSTKLEDSAMYFCASNPGGREKLFFGSGTQLSVL.